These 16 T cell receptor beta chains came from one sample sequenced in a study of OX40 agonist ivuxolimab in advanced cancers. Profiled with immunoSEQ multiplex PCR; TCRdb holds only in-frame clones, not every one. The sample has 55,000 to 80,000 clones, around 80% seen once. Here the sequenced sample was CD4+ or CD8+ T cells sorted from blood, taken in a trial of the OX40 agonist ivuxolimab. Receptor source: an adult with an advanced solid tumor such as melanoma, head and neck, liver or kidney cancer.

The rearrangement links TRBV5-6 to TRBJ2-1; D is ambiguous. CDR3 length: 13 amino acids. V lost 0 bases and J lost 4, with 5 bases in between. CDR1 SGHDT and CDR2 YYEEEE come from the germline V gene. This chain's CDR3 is CASSLGPYNEQFF. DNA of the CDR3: TGTGCCAGCAGCTTGGGCCCGTACAATGAGCAGTTCTTC.

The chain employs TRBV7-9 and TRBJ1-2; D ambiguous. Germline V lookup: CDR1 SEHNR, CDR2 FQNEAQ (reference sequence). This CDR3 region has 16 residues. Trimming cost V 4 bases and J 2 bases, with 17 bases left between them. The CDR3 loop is CASSSWVLGSNYGYTF. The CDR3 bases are TGTGCCAGCAGCTCGTGGGTTCTGGGTTCCAACTATGGCTACACCTTC.

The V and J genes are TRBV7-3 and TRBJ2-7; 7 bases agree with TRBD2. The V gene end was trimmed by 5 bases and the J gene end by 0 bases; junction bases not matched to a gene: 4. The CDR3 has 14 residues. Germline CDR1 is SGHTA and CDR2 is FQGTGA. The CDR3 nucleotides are TGTGCCAGCAGCCTACTAGCGAGCTCCTACGAGCAGTACTTC. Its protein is CASSLLASSYEQYF.

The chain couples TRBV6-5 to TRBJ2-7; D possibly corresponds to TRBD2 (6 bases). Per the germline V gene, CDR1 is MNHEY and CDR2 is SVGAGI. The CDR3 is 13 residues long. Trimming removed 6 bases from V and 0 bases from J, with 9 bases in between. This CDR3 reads CASRQLASYEQYF. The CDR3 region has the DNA TGTGCCAGCAGACAACTAGCCTCCTACGAGCAGTACTTC.

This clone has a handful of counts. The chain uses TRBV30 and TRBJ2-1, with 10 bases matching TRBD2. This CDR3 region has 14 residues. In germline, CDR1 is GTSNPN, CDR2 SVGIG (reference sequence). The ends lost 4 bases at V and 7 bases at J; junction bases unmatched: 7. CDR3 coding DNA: TGTGCCTGGACAGTCAGCGGGGGGGCGAATGAGCAGTTCTTC. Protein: CAWTVSGGANEQFF.

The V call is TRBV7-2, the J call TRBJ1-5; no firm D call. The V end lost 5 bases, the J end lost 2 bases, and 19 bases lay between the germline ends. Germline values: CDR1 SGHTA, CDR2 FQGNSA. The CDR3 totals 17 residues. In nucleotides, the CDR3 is TGTGCCAGCAGCCAAGATGGGGTGGAGTGGGGCAATCAGCCCCAGCATTTT. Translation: CASSQDGVEWGNQPQHF. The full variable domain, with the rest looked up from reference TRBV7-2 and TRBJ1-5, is GAGVSQSPSNKVTEKGKDVELRCDPISGHTALYWYRQSLGQGLEFLIYFQGNSAPDKSGLPSDRFSAERTGGSVSTLTIQRTQQEDSAVYLCASSQDGVEWGNQPQHFGDGTRLSIL.

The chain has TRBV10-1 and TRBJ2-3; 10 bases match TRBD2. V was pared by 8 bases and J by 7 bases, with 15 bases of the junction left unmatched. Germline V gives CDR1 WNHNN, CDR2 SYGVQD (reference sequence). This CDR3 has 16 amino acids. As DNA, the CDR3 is TGCGCCAGCCCACTGGGATTAGCGGGAGGTATAAATACGCAGTATTTT. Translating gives CASPLGLAGGINTQYF.

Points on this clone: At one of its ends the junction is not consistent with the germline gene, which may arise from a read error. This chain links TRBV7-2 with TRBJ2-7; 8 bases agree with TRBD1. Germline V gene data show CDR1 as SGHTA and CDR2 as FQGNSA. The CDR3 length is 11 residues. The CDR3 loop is CASSSGQAFTF. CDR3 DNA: TGTGCCAGCAGCTCGGGACAGGCCTTTACTTTC.

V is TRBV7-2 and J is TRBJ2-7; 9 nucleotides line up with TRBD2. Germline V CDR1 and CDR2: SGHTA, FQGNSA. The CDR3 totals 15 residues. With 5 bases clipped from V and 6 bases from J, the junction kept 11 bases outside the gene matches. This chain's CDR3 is CASSLSGGGPSEQYF. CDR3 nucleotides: TGTGCCAGCAGCCTTAGCGGGGGCGGACCCTCCGAGCAGTACTTC.

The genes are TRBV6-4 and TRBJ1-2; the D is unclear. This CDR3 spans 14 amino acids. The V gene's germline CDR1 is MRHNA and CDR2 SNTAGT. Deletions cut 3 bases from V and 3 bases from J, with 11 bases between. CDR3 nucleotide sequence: TGTGCCAGCAGTGAACAGAGATCTCACTATGGCTACACCTTC. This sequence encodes CASSEQRSHYGYTF.

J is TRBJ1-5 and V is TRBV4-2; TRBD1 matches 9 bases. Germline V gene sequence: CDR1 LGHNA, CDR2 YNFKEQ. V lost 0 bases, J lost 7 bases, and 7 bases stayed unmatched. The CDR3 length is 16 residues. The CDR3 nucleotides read TGTGCCAGCAGCCAAGAAGGGACAGGGTGGGGGCAGCCCCAGCATTTT. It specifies CASSQEGTGWGQPQHF.

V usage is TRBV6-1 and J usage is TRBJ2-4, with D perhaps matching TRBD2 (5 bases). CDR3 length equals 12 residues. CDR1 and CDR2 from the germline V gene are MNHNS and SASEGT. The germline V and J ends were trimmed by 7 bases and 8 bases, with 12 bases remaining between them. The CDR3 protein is CASILGGDIQYF. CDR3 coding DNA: TGTGCCAGCATATTAGGAGGAGACATTCAGTACTTC.

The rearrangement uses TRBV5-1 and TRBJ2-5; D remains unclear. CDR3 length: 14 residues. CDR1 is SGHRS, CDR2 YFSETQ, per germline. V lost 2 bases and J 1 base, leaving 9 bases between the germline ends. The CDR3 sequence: CASSFSPSQETQYF. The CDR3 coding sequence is TGCGCCAGCAGCTTTTCCCCCAGCCAAGAGACCCAGTACTTC.

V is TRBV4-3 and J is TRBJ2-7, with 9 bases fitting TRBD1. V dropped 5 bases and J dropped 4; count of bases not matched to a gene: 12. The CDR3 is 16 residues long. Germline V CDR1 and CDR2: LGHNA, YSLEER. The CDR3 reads CASSETYRGLGYEQYF. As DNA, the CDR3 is TGCGCCAGCAGCGAGACCTACAGGGGGCTAGGGTACGAGCAGTACTTC.

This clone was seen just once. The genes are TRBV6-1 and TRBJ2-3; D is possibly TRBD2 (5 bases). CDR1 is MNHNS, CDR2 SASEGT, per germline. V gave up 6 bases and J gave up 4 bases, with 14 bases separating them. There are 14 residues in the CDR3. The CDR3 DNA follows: TGTGCCAGCAGCTATTTACAGCGGTCAGATACGCAGTATTTT. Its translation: CASSYLQRSDTQYF.

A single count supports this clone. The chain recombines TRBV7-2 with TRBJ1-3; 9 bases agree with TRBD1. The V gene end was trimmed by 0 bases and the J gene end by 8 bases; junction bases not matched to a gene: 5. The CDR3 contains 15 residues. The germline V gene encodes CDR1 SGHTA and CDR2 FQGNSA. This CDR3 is CASSLAGQGGDTIYF. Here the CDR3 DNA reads TGTGCCAGCAGCTTAGCGGGACAGGGTGGCGACACCATATATTTT.